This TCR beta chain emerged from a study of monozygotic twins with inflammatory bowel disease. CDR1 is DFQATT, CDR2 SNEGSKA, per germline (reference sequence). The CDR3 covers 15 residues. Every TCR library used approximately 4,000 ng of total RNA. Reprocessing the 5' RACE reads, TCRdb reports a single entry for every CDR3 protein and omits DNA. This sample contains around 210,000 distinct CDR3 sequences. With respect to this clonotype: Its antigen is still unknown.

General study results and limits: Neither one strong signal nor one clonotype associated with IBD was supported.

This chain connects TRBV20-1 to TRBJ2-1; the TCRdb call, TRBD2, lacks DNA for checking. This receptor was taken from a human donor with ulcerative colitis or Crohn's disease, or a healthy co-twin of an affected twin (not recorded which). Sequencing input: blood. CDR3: CSALTGTSGINEQFF.